The rows below give T cell receptor beta chains drawn from one sample of a study of metastatic and nonmetastatic thyroid tumors. TCRdb re-analyzed the PCR reads through MiXCR. This table holds about 12,000 clones, about 32% found once. Material for sequencing was tumor tissue. These TCRs come from a male donor with papillary thyroid cancer or a benign thyroid nodule (not recorded which). Some clones in this sample may be carry-over from other donors' samples. Each CDR3 is given with its conserved first and last residue. D genes are given only for firm matches. Size is stated for part of the rows, as once, few or many counts, or as a class when the clone is expanded.

CDR3 length,V gene,D gene,J gene,clone size,CDR3 DNA,CDR3 protein
14,TRBV6-2/TRBV6-3,.,TRBJ1-2,.,TGTGCCAGCACCACAACTAGGGAAAATTATGGCTACACCTTC,CASTTTRENYGYTF
14,TRBV5-1,.,TRBJ1-1,medium-sized,TGCGCCAGCAGCTTTGAGTTTTCTAACACTGAAGCTTTCTTT,CASSFEFSNTEAFF
15,TRBV20-1,.,TRBJ2-3,many,TGCAGTGCTAGAGATCCTGAAGGGAGGCCAGATACGCAGTATTTT,CSARDPEGRPDTQYF
14,TRBV20-1,.,TRBJ2-3,.,TGCAGTGCTAGAGATTGGGGGCGTCCCGATACGCAGTATTTT,CSARDWGRPDTQYF
14,TRBV20-1,TRBD1,TRBJ1-1,many,TGCAGTGCTGATAGGGGGACAGGGGGCACTGAAGCTTTCTTT,CSADRGTGGTEAFF
15,TRBV18,TRBD2,TRBJ2-7,.,TGTGCCAGCTCACCAGCCGGGGGGGGGAACTACGAGCAGTACTTC,CASSPAGGGNYEQYF
16,TRBV6-1,TRBD1,TRBJ2-7,.,TGTTCCAGCAGTGCGCCGGGACAGGGCCGATCCTACGAGCAGTACTTC,CSSSAPGQGRSYEQYF
16,TRBV11-2,TRBD1,TRBJ1-2,.,TGTGCCAGCAGCTTAGGGGAGGACAGGGGTTCGAGCGGCTACACCTTC,CASSLGEDRGSSGYTF
14,TRBV11-3,.,TRBJ1-1,many,TGTGCCAGCAGCCTCGGGGGCCCGAACACTGAAGCTTTCTTT,CASSLGGPNTEAFF
14,TRBV6-1,.,TRBJ1-5,few,TGTGCCAGCAGGAGGGCGATCGATCAAACGCCCCAGCATTTT,CASRRAIDQTPQHF
15,TRBV2,TRBD1,TRBJ2-7,.,TGTGACAGCAGTGAAGTTGGACAGGAACCCTACGAGCAGTACTTC,CDSSEVGQEPYEQYF
13,TRBV19,TRBD1,TRBJ1-5,medium-sized,TGTGCCAGTCGAGGACAGGGGCATCAGCCCCAGCATTTT,CASRGQGHQPQHF
16,TRBV11-1,TRBD1,TRBJ1-2,.,TGTGCCAGCAGCCAATTCGGGCCCGGGACAGGGGATGGCTACACCTTC,CASSQFGPGTGDGYTF
15,TRBV19,.,TRBJ1-5,.,TGTGCCAGTAGTATCCAGGACAGCAGTTATCAGCCCCAGCATTTT,CASSIQDSSYQPQHF
15,TRBV7-9,.,TRBJ2-7,.,TGTGCCAGCAGCGCCCGGGGTAGCAGGAACTACGAGCAGTACTTC,CASSARGSRNYEQYF
17,TRBV5-6,.,TRBJ1-5,many,TGTGCCAGCAGCGCCGGGGGGGGCCAAGTAATCAATCAGCCCCAGCATTTT,CASSAGGGQVINQPQHF
14,TRBV18,.,TRBJ1-1,.,TGTGCCAGCTCACCACGGGGGGGAGACACTGAAGCTTTCTTT,CASSPRGGDTEAFF
14,TRBV10-1,TRBD2,TRBJ2-7,few,TGCGCCAGGGGGACTAGCGGGAGGGGATTCGAGCAGTACTTC,CARGTSGRGFEQYF
14,TRBV4-1,.,TRBJ1-1,.,TGCGCCGGCAGCCTCGGGGGCCCGAACACTGAAGCTTTCTTT,CAGSLGGPNTEAFF
14,TRBV4-1,.,TRBJ1-3,.,TGCGCCAGCAGCCAAGGCGAAATCCGAAACACCATATATTTT,CASSQGEIRNTIYF
15,TRBV10-3,.,TRBJ2-7,few,TGTGCCATCAGCCCTTCGACAGAAACATCCTACGAGCAGTACTTC,CAISPSTETSYEQYF
13,TRBV27,.,TRBJ2-5,many,TGTGCCAGCAGTCCGGGACCCAGGGAGACCCAGTACTTC,CASSPGPRETQYF
15,TRBV6-1,.,TRBJ2-3,.,TGTGCCAGCAGTGACTCGCGGGCCGGCACAGATACGCAGTATTTT,CASSDSRAGTDTQYF
15,TRBV6-1,.,TRBJ2-7,few,TGTGCCAGCAGTGAAGAGGACAGCCCCTCCTACGAGCAGTACTTC,CASSEEDSPSYEQYF
14,TRBV20-1,.,TRBJ2-1,few,TGCAGTGCTCTCCGGGACCCTTCCTACAATGAGCAGTTCTTC,CSALRDPSYNEQFF
16,TRBV11-1,TRBD2,TRBJ2-3,once,TGTGCCAGCAGCTTACTAGCGGGGGCCACTTCTGGTACGCAGTATTTT,CASSLLAGATSGTQYF
15,TRBV4-2,TRBD2,TRBJ2-3,many,TGTGCCAGCGGAGATAGCGGGGGGGCCCCAGATACGCAGTATTTT,CASGDSGGAPDTQYF
12,TRBV20-1,TRBD1,TRBJ2-2,many,TGCAGTGCCCAGGGGGCCACCGGGGAGCTGTTTTTT,CSAQGATGELFF
15,TRBV20-1,TRBD1,TRBJ1-2,.,TGCAGTGCTAGGTGTTCCAGGGGGCCCAACTATGGTTACACCTTC,CSARCSRGPNYGYTF
15,TRBV12-3/TRBV12-4,TRBD2,TRBJ2-1,few,TGTGCCAGCAGTTTAGAGACTAGCGGCTACAATGAGCAGTTCTTC,CASSLETSGYNEQFF
19,TRBV27,TRBD2,TRBJ2-2,many,TGTGCCAGCAGTTTAGTCCCTATAGCGGGGGCGACGAACACCGGGGAGCTGTTTTTT,CASSLVPIAGATNTGELFF
20,TRBV4-2,TRBD2,TRBJ2-2,medium-sized,TGTGCCAGCAGCCGACGTCAACTAGCGGGGGAAGGAGCGGGGGACGGGGAGCTGTTTTTT,CASSRRQLAGEGAGDGELFF
14,TRBV6-1,TRBD2,TRBJ2-1,.,TGTGCCAGCAGTTTCGGACTAGCGGGGGAGGAGCAGTTCTTC,CASSFGLAGEEQFF
14,TRBV2,.,TRBJ2-7,few,TGTGCCAGCATCGGGACTCCCATTCGCTACGAGCAGTACTTC,CASIGTPIRYEQYF